This note documents a single TCR beta chain sequence. The antigen is undetermined. RNA extraction and reverse transcription yielded cDNA as sequencing template. Profiling relied on immunoSEQ multiplex PCR, and the TCRdb table lists in-frame clones only, not all of them. The data show 180,000 or so clones, roughly 50% seen once. V lost 4 bases and J lost 2, with 9 bases in between. Per germline, CDR1 SEHNR and CDR2 FQNEAQ (reference sequence). The CDR3 has 15 residues. Described treatment: oral pan-JAK inhibitor, 5-10 mg twice daily. Peripheral blood, together with lesional scalp punch biopsies, was collected from alopecia areata patients. This specimen comes from a study of CD8+ T cells in alopecia areata. About the research overall: The tofacitinib course ran for 6 to 18 months and was followed by 6 months off drug. Broader study findings: Uncertain still, given a single nonresponder, is whether baseline CD8+ expansion links to response.

Here the sequenced sample was CD8+ T cells sorted from blood, taken at week 24, from a patient treated with tofacitinib. V and J are TRBV7-9 and TRBJ1-6; D gene unclear. The receptor was derived from a human donor with alopecia areata. This chain's CDR3 is CASSSSATYNSPLHF. In nucleotides, the CDR3 is TGTGCCAGCAGCTCAAGTGCCACCTATAATTCACCCCTCCACTTT.